These T cell receptor beta chains were read from a single sample in a study of OX40 agonist ivuxolimab in advanced cancers. Assay used: immunoSEQ multiplex PCR; TCRdb lists only in-frame clones, some missing. The sample carries more than 45,000 clones, 80% to 95% recorded once. This specimen was CD4+ or CD8+ T cells sorted from blood, taken in a trial of the OX40 agonist ivuxolimab. These receptors were obtained from an adult with an advanced solid tumor such as melanoma, head and neck, liver or kidney cancer. Each CDR3 is given with its conserved first and last residue. Fields, in order: D gene, clone size, J gene, V gene, CDR3 protein, CDR3 DNA. D genes are given only for firm matches. For some rows the clone size is stated as once, few or many, or as a class when expanded; others skip it.

-	-	TRBJ1-1	TRBV19	CASRNLTAGTEAFF	TGTGCCAGTAGGAATCTAACAGCGGGCACTGAAGCTTTCTTT
-	-	TRBJ2-1	TRBV29-1	CSVEGEGFNEQFF	TGCAGCGTCGAAGGCGAGGGCTTCAATGAGCAGTTCTTC
TRBD1	-	TRBJ1-2	TRBV30	CAWLTRTGGYTF	TGTGCCTGGCTCACCCGGACAGGAGGCTACACCTTC
-	-	TRBJ1-1	TRBV6-6	CASSQEVVTEAFF	TGTGCCAGCAGCCAGGAGGTGGTCACTGAAGCTTTCTTT
TRBD2	-	TRBJ2-7	TRBV7-9	CASSPRIAGEQQYF	TGTGCCAGCAGCCCCCGGATAGCGGGGGAGCAACAGTACTTC
-	-	TRBJ2-2	TRBV28	CASSLVRDVLFF	TGTGCCAGCAGTTTAGTAAGGGACGTGCTGTTTTTT
-	-	TRBJ1-1	TRBV4-2	CASSQDPGAAFF	TGTGCCAGCAGCCAAGATCCGGGAGCTGCTTTCTTT
-	-	TRBJ2-2	TRBV28	CASGHFTGELFF	TGTGCCAGTGGACATTTCACCGGGGAGCTGTTTTTT
-	-	TRBJ2-3	TRBV5-4	CASSFGVTRPDTQYF	TGTGCCAGCAGCTTCGGGGTTACTCGACCAGATACGCAGTATTTT
TRBD1	once	TRBJ2-7	TRBV4-1	CASSHGTGAWEQYF	TGCGCCAGCAGCCACGGGACAGGGGCTTGGGAGCAGTACTTC
TRBD2	-	TRBJ2-1	TRBV2	CASRGTSGGWEQFF	TGTGCCAGCAGGGGGACTAGCGGGGGTTGGGAGCAGTTCTTC
-	-	TRBJ2-1	TRBV11-2	CASSSSPPPYNEQFF	TGTGCCAGCAGCTCCTCCCCTCCACCCTACAATGAGCAGTTCTTC
-	-	TRBJ1-5	TRBV7-9	CASSQGNQPQHF	TGTGCCAGCAGTCAGGGCAATCAGCCCCAGCATTTT
-	-	TRBJ2-1	TRBV7-9	CAGEGARPDNEQFF	TGTGCCGGAGAAGGGGCGAGACCCGACAATGAGCAGTTCTTC
-	-	TRBJ1-4	TRBV27	CASSINSGPLGELFF	TGTGCCAGCAGTATTAATTCAGGGCCCTTAGGTGAACTGTTTTTT
-	-	TRBJ2-5	TRBV7-9	CASGDGGEETQYF	TGTGCCAGCGGCGACGGGGGCGAAGAGACCCAGTACTTC
TRBD2	-	TRBJ2-3	TRBV7-2	CASSFGGSLRTDTQYF	TGTGCCAGCAGCTTCGGCGGGAGCCTCCGCACAGATACGCAGTATTTT
-	few	TRBJ1-2	TRBV7-6	CASSLEPSDYGYTF	TGTGCCAGCAGCTTAGAACCCTCTGACTATGGCTACACCTTC
-	-	TRBJ1-2	TRBV7-2	CASSLGPTYGYTF	TGTGCCAGCAGCTTAGGGCCTACCTATGGCTACACCTTC
-	once	TRBJ2-2	TRBV18	CASSLIGELFF	TGTGCCAGCTCCCTCATCGGGGAGCTGTTTTTT
TRBD1	-	TRBJ2-7	TRBV11-2	CASSPTGDYEQYF	TGTGCCAGCAGCCCAACAGGGGACTACGAGCAGTACTTC
-	-	TRBJ1-4	TRBV2	CASSERLNEKLFF	TGTGCCAGCAGTGAACGATTAAATGAAAAACTGTTTTTT
-	-	TRBJ1-4	TRBV7-9	CASSFSEPNEKLFF	TGTGCCAGCAGCTTTTCGGAACCTAATGAAAAACTGTTTTTT